This T cell receptor (beta chain) was obtained from a study of Ad26.COV2.S vaccination and SARS-CoV-2 variants. This clone was detected only once. V lost 0 bases and J 7 bases, leaving 21 bases between the germline ends. The germline CDR1 and CDR2 sequences are ENHRY and SYGVKD. This CDR3 has 18 amino acids. Only in-frame clones appear in the TCRdb table, and some are missing; sequencing was by immunoSEQ multiplex PCR. The repertoire has about 390,000 clones, roughly nine tenths of them found once; the top ten carry roughly 3%. Stated treatment: roughly 18 received Ad26.COV2.S at low or high dose, single or two shots; roughly five received placebo; per-sample allocation not given. Samples were taken on day 63 after the first vaccine or placebo injection.

The receptor comes from a person aged 18-65 years who received the Ad26.COV2.S COVID-19 vaccine or a placebo. The chain joins TRBV10-3 to TRBJ2-2; the D gene is possibly TRBD1 (6 bases). The material sequenced was peripheral blood, taken in a trial of Ad26.COV2.S vaccine versus placebo. CDR3 sequence reads: CAISESTGRGWTNGELFF. Here the CDR3 DNA reads TGTGCCATCAGTGAGTCGACGGGCAGGGGATGGACCAACGGGGAGCTGTTTTTT.